The 17 T cell receptor beta chains presented below share a single source sample, sequenced in a study of PD-L1 blockade in urothelial cancer. Generated by immunoSEQ multiplex PCR, the TCRdb table keeps only in-frame clones and is missing some. The data contain 70,000 to 85,000 clones, 85% to 90% of them seen just once; the ten biggest clones take up 4.5%. Regarding time point: pretreatment peripheral blood. Sequencing was performed on PBMCs, taken around atezolizumab (anti-PD-L1) treatment. The receptors were sampled from a man in his 70s with urothelial cancer.

The chain carries TRBV4-1 and TRBJ2-1; TRBD2 is a possible D gene (6 bases). This CDR3 spans 16 amino acids. The V end was cut by 4 bases, the J end by 0 bases, with 13 bases between. Germline V lookup: CDR1 MGHRA, CDR2 YSYEKL. The CDR3 sequence is CASSPERAFSYNEQFF. The CDR3 region has the DNA TGCGCCAGCAGCCCGGAGCGGGCGTTCTCCTACAATGAGCAGTTCTTC.

V usage is TRBV5-1 and J usage is TRBJ1-1; D may be TRBD1 (5 bases). The CDR3 is 15 amino acids. Between the trimmed V and J ends, which lost 4 bases and 1 base, there was a span of 14 bases. CDR1 SGHRS and CDR2 YFSETQ come from the germline V gene. CDR3 in amino acids: CASSPRTSRNTEAFF. The CDR3, as DNA: TGCGCCAGCAGCCCCCGGACATCGAGGAACACTGAAGCTTTCTTT.

J is TRBJ2-7 and V is TRBV7-6; TRBD1 might be the D (5 bases). The germline CDR1 and CDR2 sequences are SGHVS and FNYEAQ. The CDR3 runs to 14 residues. Trimming left V 1 base short and J 5 bases short, with 12 bases between. CDR3 DNA: TGTGCCAGCAGCTTAGGAACAGACAGTAACGAGCAGTACTTC. Translated, it gives CASSLGTDSNEQYF.

V and J are TRBV18 and TRBJ2-7; D is perhaps TRBD1 (6 bases). The germline V gene encodes CDR1 KGHSH and CDR2 LQKENI. This CDR3 is built from 17 residues. V shed 4 bases and J shed 0 bases, with 19 bases lying between them. CDR3 residues: CASSRPFGDTSSYEQYF. CDR3 in DNA: TGTGCCAGCTCACGGCCTTTTGGGGACACGAGCTCCTACGAGCAGTACTTC.

This chain connects TRBV5-4 to TRBJ2-7, with 9 bases identical to TRBD1. The length of the CDR3 is 16 residues. Germline V gene data show CDR1 as SGHNT and CDR2 as YYREEE (reference sequence). J was trimmed by 5 bases and V by 6 bases; bases with no gene match: 15. CDR3 nucleotides: TGTGCCAGCATCAAAGACCCGCGGGACAGGGTCCACGAGCAGTACTTC. Protein: CASIKDPRDRVHEQYF. Filled out from reference TRBV5-4 and TRBJ2-7, the complete variable domain reads ETGVTQSPTHLIKTRGQQVTLRCSSQSGHNTVSWYQQALGQGPQFIFQYYREEENGRGNFPPRFSGLQFPNYSSELNVNALELDDSALYLCASIKDPRDRVHEQYFGPGTRLTVT.

This clone was seen a few times. The chain links TRBV5-4 to TRBJ2-5; 8 positions agree with TRBD2. The V and J ends lost 0 bases and 5 bases, in that order; junction bases with no gene match: 3. Germline CDR1 and CDR2: SGHNT and YYREEE (reference sequence). This CDR3 is 14 amino acids long. The CDR3 is CASSLAPGGETQYF. CDR3 sequence (DNA): TGTGCCAGCAGCTTGGCCCCGGGGGGGGAGACCCAGTACTTC. Variable domain in full (rest from reference TRBV5-4 and TRBJ2-5): ETGVTQSPTHLIKTRGQQVTLRCSSQSGHNTVSWYQQALGQGPQFIFQYYREEENGRGNFPPRFSGLQFPNYSSELNVNALELDDSALYLCASSLAPGGETQYFGPGTRLLVL.

This sequence joins TRBV27 and TRBJ2-7, with D possibly TRBD1 on 6 matching bases. Germline-derived CDR1 and CDR2 are MNHEY and SMNVEV (reference sequence). This CDR3 region has 15 residues. Trimming cost V 5 bases and J 4 bases, with 18 bases left between them. The CDR3 nucleotides read TGTGCCAGCAGTGCCCCGGGTGGGGGCCTTTACGAGCAGTACTTC. Its protein is CASSAPGGGLYEQYF.

This clone was seen a single time. This rearrangement joins TRBV6-5 to TRBJ2-4; D is possibly TRBD1 (5 bases). CDR3 length: 14 residues. In germline, CDR1 is MNHEY, CDR2 SVGAGI. V lost 5 bases to trimming and J lost 2 bases, with 10 bases between them. In DNA form, the CDR3 reads TGTGCCAGCAGTAACGCAGGGTCCAAAAACATTCAGTACTTC. This encodes CASSNAGSKNIQYF.

The chain's CDR3 is CASSIRGTSGMSSYEQYF. CDR3 sequence (DNA): TGTGCCAGCAGCATACGAGGGACTAGCGGGATGAGCTCCTACGAGCAGTACTTC. The chain couples TRBV11-2 to TRBJ2-7; 13 nucleotides line up with TRBD2. The ends lost 5 bases at V and 0 bases at J; junction bases unmatched: 10. The CDR3 length is 18 residues. Germline V CDR1 and CDR2: SGHAT, FQNNGV.

The V call is TRBV11-2, the J call TRBJ2-7, with D possibly being TRBD1 (5 bases). CDR1 SGHAT and CDR2 FQNNGV come from the germline V gene. The CDR3 is 14 amino acids. V lost 0 bases and J 3 bases, leaving 9 bases between the germline ends. CDR3 DNA sequence: TGTGCCAGCAGCTTAGACCCAGGGCACTACGAGCAGTACTTC. Amino acids: CASSLDPGHYEQYF.

The chain is built from TRBV27 and TRBJ2-7, with a tentative D call TRBD1 (6 bases). This CDR3 spans 14 amino acids. The germline CDR1 and CDR2 sequences are MNHEY and SMNVEV (reference sequence). Trimming stripped 3 bases from V and 5 bases from J, with 14 bases between. The DNA for the CDR3 is TGTGCCAGCAGTTTTGGCAGGGGAAAAAACGAGCAGTACTTC. The encoded protein is CASSFGRGKNEQYF.

This clone has just one count. The V and J genes are TRBV7-6 and TRBJ2-2; 7 bases fit TRBD1. Germline lookup yields CDR1 SGHVS and CDR2 FNYEAQ. Unmatched junction bases numbered 3, after V lost 4 bases and J lost 1 base. The CDR3 is 15 amino acids. The DNA of the CDR3 is TGTGCCAGCAGCTCCCGACAGGGGAACACCGGGGAGCTGTTTTTT. Translated: CASSSRQGNTGELFF.

The chain links TRBV6-4 to TRBJ2-3; D might be TRBD2 (7 bases). Per germline, CDR1 MRHNA and CDR2 SNTAGT. CDR3 length: 15 residues. The V end lost 0 bases, the J end lost 2 bases, and 9 bases lay between the germline ends. The CDR3: CASSDSGGHTDTQYF. CDR3 DNA: TGTGCCAGCAGTGACTCGGGGGGGCACACAGATACGCAGTATTTT.

The chain couples TRBV7-9 to TRBJ1-2, with D possibly TRBD1 on 6 matching bases. The V gene's germline CDR1 is SEHNR and CDR2 FQNEAQ (reference sequence). The length of the CDR3 is 15 residues. The V and J ends lost 5 bases and 4 bases respectively, with 17 bases between them. The CDR3 here is CASSPGGGQGYGYTF. Written as DNA, the CDR3 is TGTGCCAGCAGCCCCGGGGGGGGGCAAGGCTATGGCTACACCTTC.

This rearrangement joins TRBV11-2 to TRBJ2-7; perhaps TRBD2 as D (6 bases). V lost 3 bases and J 1 base, leaving 10 bases between the germline ends. Germline V gene lookup returns CDR1 SGHAT and CDR2 FQNNGV. The CDR3 is made up of 14 amino acids. The CDR3 sequence: CASSFGAGSYEQYF. The DNA for the CDR3 is TGTGCCAGCAGCTTCGGGGCGGGATCCTACGAGCAGTACTTC.

The V call is TRBV7-6, the J call TRBJ1-3, with D unclear. Germline V lookup: CDR1 SGHVS, CDR2 FNYEAQ. The length of the CDR3 is 16 residues. Deletions cut 1 base from V and 3 bases from J, with 13 bases between. CDR3 sequence: CASSLGPGDSGNTIYF. Here the CDR3 DNA reads TGTGCCAGCAGCTTAGGCCCGGGAGATAGTGGAAACACCATATATTTT.

This chain uses TRBV6-5 with TRBJ2-2, with 7 bases identical to TRBD1. Per the germline V gene, CDR1 is MNHEY and CDR2 is SVGAGI. The CDR3 has 12 residues. V lost 10 bases to trimming and J lost 11 bases; unmatched junction nucleotides: 10. This CDR3 is CATRQGMLELFF. The CDR3 DNA sequence: TGTGCCACCCGACAGGGAATGCTTGAGCTGTTTTTT.